These 25 T cell receptor beta chains share one sample of origin, sequenced in a study of CD8 T cells in ankylosing spondylitis. Findings and caveats of the study: Ankylosing spondylitis blood appeared to be characterized by a TCR beta motif of about eight highly homologous variants.

TCRdb re-called the 5' RACE reads with MiXCR, one entry per CDR3 protein. The table has 100,000 to 150,000 distinct CDR3 sequences, 15% to 20% seen once. The antigens for these receptors are not known. Sequenced input: blood, either unsorted or a sorted T cell fraction (not recorded which). Receptors originate from a male donor with ankylosing spondylitis.

This chain links TRBV5-6 with TRBJ2-3; 8 positions match TRBD1. Germline lookup yields CDR1 SGHDT and CDR2 YYEEEE. V lost 3 bases to trimming and J lost 6 bases; unmatched junction nucleotides: 9. The CDR3 totals 15 residues. As DNA, the CDR3 is TGTGCCAGCAGCTCGGACGGCAGGGGGCGGGATACGCAGTATTTT. Its protein is CASSSDGRGRDTQYF.

This clonotype showed up just a few times. J is TRBJ2-7 and V is TRBV25-1, with D possibly matching TRBD1 (5 bases). The germline V and J ends were trimmed by 1 base and 5 bases, with 6 bases remaining between them. The CDR3 extends over 12 amino acids. Germline assignment: CDR1 MGHDK and CDR2 SYGVNS. CDR3 nucleotides: TGTGCCAGCAGTGAATTGACAGACGAGCAGTACTTC. Protein sequence: CASSELTDEQYF.

The chain combines TRBV20-1 with TRBJ2-1; D possibly corresponds to TRBD2 (5 bases). The ends were cut back, 3 bases at V and 3 bases at J, with 15 bases in the middle. The germline V gene has CDR1 DFQATT and CDR2 SNEGSKA (reference sequence). The CDR3 covers 15 residues. The DNA of the CDR3 is TGCAGTGCTAGGGGAGATCATCTTGACTACAATGAGCAGTTCTTC. This codes for CSARGDHLDYNEQFF.

This chain joins TRBV7-9 and TRBJ2-7; TRBD2 agrees at 13 bases. Germline loops: CDR1 SEHNR, CDR2 FQNEAQ (reference sequence). The CDR3 extends over 16 amino acids. The trim removed 10 bases at V and 5 bases at J, leaving 14 bases unmatched. CDR3 protein: CATSPGLAGVKDEQYF. In nucleotides, the CDR3 is TGTGCCACCTCACCCGGACTAGCGGGAGTTAAGGACGAGCAGTACTTC.

This chain links TRBV6-1 with TRBJ2-7; TRBD1 aligns across 9 bases. The CDR3 is 14 residues long. Germline V gives CDR1 MNHNS, CDR2 SASEGT. The V and J ends lost 8 bases and 2 bases, in that order; junction bases with no gene match: 7. The CDR3 loop is CASPGTGTPYEQYF. CDR3 nucleotide sequence: TGTGCCAGCCCGGGGACAGGGACGCCCTACGAGCAGTACTTC.

This clonotype was detected a few times. The chain employs TRBV28 and TRBJ1-2, with 8 bases matching TRBD1. CDR1 is MDHEN and CDR2 is SYDVKM in the germline V gene. This CDR3 region has 15 residues. With 6 bases clipped from V and 0 bases from J, the junction kept 6 bases outside the gene matches. The CDR3 loop is CASRLRTGSNYGYTF. The CDR3 DNA reads as TGTGCCAGCAGACTAAGGACAGGGTCTAACTATGGCTACACCTTC.

This clonotype was counted between two and nine times. This chain joins TRBV6-2 or TRBV6-3 and TRBJ2-1; D perhaps matches TRBD1 (6 bases). V gave up 6 bases and J gave up 4 bases, with 22 bases separating them. The CDR3 length is 17 residues. Germline loops: CDR1 MNHEY, CDR2 SVGEGT. The CDR3 sequence: CASRDREIRDPYNEQFF. CDR3 DNA: TGTGCCAGCAGGGACAGAGAAATCAGAGATCCGTACAATGAGCAGTTCTTC.

This clonotype has just a few counts. The chain joins TRBV12-3 or TRBV12-4 to TRBJ2-1; D unclear. Trimming removed 8 bases from V and 4 bases from J, with 12 bases in between. The CDR3 consists of 13 residues. The chain's CDR3 is CASGYSSYNEQFF. The CDR3 DNA reads as TGTGCCAGCGGGTATAGCTCATACAATGAGCAGTTCTTC.

The chain recombines TRBV12-3 or TRBV12-4 with TRBJ2-7, with 12 bases aligning to TRBD2. The V segment lost 6 bases and the J segment 6 bases; nucleotides outside the gene matches: 6. CDR3 length: 14 residues. The chain's CDR3 is CASSPLAGGGEQYF. CDR3 in DNA: TGTGCCAGCAGCCCCCTAGCGGGAGGGGGCGAGCAGTACTTC.

This clonotype was detected only a few times. The chain is built from TRBV11-2 and TRBJ1-1, with D unresolved. Trimming pared 3 bases from V and 3 bases from J, leaving 14 bases between. There are 15 residues in the CDR3. Germline loops: CDR1 SGHAT, CDR2 FQNNGV. Written as DNA, the CDR3 is TGTGCCAGCAGCTTGGGCCTAATCGAGGACACTGAAGCTTTCTTT. It specifies CASSLGLIEDTEAFF.

CDR3: CASSLIKVGELFF. The CDR3 region has the DNA TGTGCCAGCAGTTTAATTAAGGTCGGGGAGCTGTTTTTT. This sequence joins TRBV27 and TRBJ2-2; unclear D gene. The CDR3 is 13 residues long. Trimming removed 2 bases from V and 7 bases from J, with 8 bases in between. Germline V gene sequence: CDR1 MNHEY, CDR2 SMNVEV (reference sequence).

The J gene is TRBJ1-1, the V gene TRBV6-2 or TRBV6-3; a weak D match, TRBD1 (5 bases). V was shortened by 3 bases and J by 10 bases, with 12 bases between the two germline ends. This CDR3 is 12 amino acids long. CDR1 MNHEY and CDR2 SVGEGT come from the germline V gene. CDR3 residues: CASSYGAGTAFF. The CDR3 coding sequence is TGTGCCAGCAGTTATGGGGCAGGAACAGCTTTCTTT.

The CDR3 loop reads CASSLPGPSVNTQYF. In DNA form, the CDR3 reads TGTGCCAGCAGCTTACCGGGACCCAGCGTGAATACGCAGTATTTT. V and J are TRBV7-9 and TRBJ2-3, with D possibly being TRBD1 or TRBD2 (5 bases each). V lost 2 bases and J 7 bases, leaving 16 bases between the germline ends. Germline-derived CDR1 and CDR2 are SEHNR and FQNEAQ (reference sequence). The CDR3 consists of 15 residues.

This rearrangement joins TRBV20-1 to TRBJ2-7; TRBD2 might be the D (7 bases). CDR3 length: 13 amino acids. CDR1 and CDR2 (germline): DFQATT, SNEGSKA (reference sequence). Between the trimmed V and J ends, which lost 3 bases and 4 bases, there was a span of 13 bases. DNA for the CDR3: TGCAGTGCTAGGACTAGGGGGGGTTACGAGCAGTACTTC. It codes for CSARTRGGYEQYF.

This sequence joins TRBV27 and TRBJ1-1, with D unclear. The V and J ends lost 6 bases and 5 bases respectively, with 10 bases between them. The length of the CDR3 is 12 residues. Germline lookup yields CDR1 MNHEY and CDR2 SMNVEV (reference sequence). The CDR3 loop is CASSSTTTEAFF. The CDR3 DNA follows: TGTGCCAGCAGCTCGACCACGACTGAAGCTTTCTTT.

V usage is TRBV30 and J usage is TRBJ2-1, with TRBD2 as a possible D gene (6 bases). This CDR3 is 17 amino acids long. The V and J ends lost 0 bases and 0 bases respectively, with 15 bases between them. CDR1 is GTSNPN and CDR2 is SVGIG in the germline V gene (reference sequence). The CDR3 nucleotides read TGTGCCTGGAGTGTTGAGGGAGGAGTCGGCTCCTACAATGAGCAGTTCTTC. Translated, it gives CAWSVEGGVGSYNEQFF.

The chain employs TRBV7-9 and TRBJ2-7; TRBD1 aligns across 9 bases. Germline V lookup: CDR1 SEHNR, CDR2 FQNEAQ (reference sequence). The CDR3 totals 12 residues. Losses at the gene ends were 9 bases for V and 2 bases for J; bases not matched to a gene: 2. The CDR3 spells CASRTGAYEQYF. CDR3 DNA: TGTGCCAGTCGGACAGGGGCCTACGAGCAGTACTTC.

The chain combines TRBV2 with TRBJ2-1; D remains ambiguous. CDR1 is SNHLY, CDR2 FYNNEI, per germline. The CDR3 loop spans 9 amino acids. V was trimmed by 6 bases and J by 9 bases, leaving 3 bases between them. The CDR3 loop is CASRVEQFF. CDR3 in DNA: TGTGCCAGCAGGGTTGAGCAGTTCTTC.

This clonotype turned up a few times. This rearrangement joins TRBV28 to TRBJ2-7; D possibly corresponds to TRBD1 (5 bases). Germline loops: CDR1 MDHEN, CDR2 SYDVKM. V was clipped by 1 base and J by 0 bases, with 13 bases between them. The CDR3 length is 16 residues. The CDR3 is CASSLSPGHFSYEQYF. CDR3 DNA sequence: TGTGCCAGCAGTTTATCCCCCGGACACTTCTCCTACGAGCAGTACTTC.

About this clonotype itself: Possible read error: a much larger clone is one base away. The rearrangement uses TRBV5-1 and TRBJ1-1; 8 bases agree with TRBD1. The CDR3 sequence is 15 residues long. Germline loops: CDR1 SGHRS, CDR2 YFSETQ. The CDR3 protein is CASSLSTGERTEVFF. The CDR3 DNA is TGCGCCAGCAGCTTGTCGACAGGGGAGAGGACTGAAGTTTTCTTT.

This chain joins TRBV20-1 and TRBJ2-2; D is tentatively TRBD1 or TRBD2 (6 bases each). Germline V gene data show CDR1 as DFQATT and CDR2 as SNEGSKA (reference sequence). The CDR3 totals 13 residues. With 8 bases removed from V and 7 bases from J, the gap between germline ends came to 17 bases. CDR3 in amino acids: CSSRRGDGGELFF. DNA of the CDR3: TGCAGTTCCCGAAGGGGGGACGGCGGGGAGCTGTTTTTT.

V gene TRBV12-3 or TRBV12-4 combines with J gene TRBJ1-4; D is unresolved. Trimming stripped 5 bases from V and 8 bases from J, with 9 bases between. The length of the CDR3 is 12 residues. The CDR3 coding sequence is TGTGCCAGCAGTCTTGCCTTAGAAAAACTGTTTTTT. Translation: CASSLALEKLFF.

V gene TRBV24-1 combines with J gene TRBJ2-2; D is perhaps TRBD2 (5 bases). CDR1 and CDR2 from the germline V gene are KGHDR and SFDVKD. The CDR3 is 14 residues long. V was trimmed by 1 base and J by 7 bases, leaving 9 bases between them. The CDR3: CATSDFEGNGELFF. In nucleotides, the CDR3 is TGTGCCACCAGTGATTTTGAGGGAAACGGGGAGCTGTTTTTT.

A few counts support this clonotype. The chain combines TRBV19 with TRBJ1-5, with D perhaps TRBD1 (5 bases). CDR1 is LNHDA and CDR2 is SQIVND in the germline V gene (reference sequence). The length of the CDR3 is 16 residues. V dropped 2 bases and J dropped 3 bases, with 14 bases sitting between them. This chain's CDR3 is CASSIQEGPPNQPQHF. The CDR3 region has the DNA TGTGCCAGTAGTATACAAGAGGGGCCCCCCAATCAGCCCCAGCATTTT.

This chain links TRBV27 with TRBJ2-1, with 9 bases matching TRBD1. CDR1 and CDR2 (germline): MNHEY, SMNVEV (reference sequence). J lost 5 bases, V lost 1 base, and 12 bases had no gene match. The CDR3 sequence is 18 residues long. The CDR3 protein is CASSLYPAGQGPNNEQFF. CDR3 DNA sequence: TGTGCCAGCAGTTTATACCCGGCCGGACAGGGGCCAAACAATGAGCAGTTCTTC.